One and the same sample provided the 3 T cell receptor beta chains below, sequenced in a study of shared clonotypes between healthy human individuals (TCRdb year 2020). To prepare the library, the immunoSEQ multiplex PCR assay was applied. TCRdb mirrors the immuneACCESS table, restricted to in-frame sequences. Some clones are absent from its copies; in checked studies, under half trace to an unresolved V gene, and the reason for the others is unknown. The table for this sample lists 1,400,000 or so clones; approximately 98.5% of them were counted only once. About 0.35% of the sample is held by the ten biggest clonotypes. Sequenced: naive CD4+ T cells sorted from blood. The cell subset or site tag for this specimen amounts to: CD45RA+ positively selected. These receptors were taken from a young man in good health.

The table lists this clone with a count of one. The chain combines TRBV9 with TRBJ2-1; 8 bases map to TRBD1. The CDR3 covers 17 residues. J gave up 4 bases and V 0 bases, and 9 bases lay outside the gene matches. Germline V gene lookup returns CDR1 SGDLS and CDR2 YYNGEE. The CDR3 loop reads CASSVGAGQGAYNEQFF. CDR3 DNA: TGTGCCAGCAGCGTAGGTGCTGGACAGGGAGCTTACAATGAGCAGTTCTTC.

V usage is TRBV7-6 and J usage is TRBJ1-1; D call uncertain. Trimming removed 0 bases at V and 4 bases at J, with 18 bases between. Germline CDR1 reads SGHVS; CDR2 reads FNYEAQ. This CDR3 is 17 amino acids long. In nucleotides, the CDR3 is TGTGCCAGCAGCTTAGCCCGGACTTACGGGCGGACCACTGAAGCTTTCTTT. Translating it yields CASSLARTYGRTTEAFF. The entire variable domain, with the rest obtained from reference TRBV7-6 and TRBJ1-1, is as follows: GAGVSQSPRYKVTKRGQDVALRCDPISGHVSLYWYRQALGQGPEFLTYFNYEAQQDKSGLPNDRFSAERPEGSISTLTIQRTEQRDSAMYRCASSLARTYGRTTEAFFGQGTRLTVV.

V is TRBV6-5 and J is TRBJ2-1; no firm D call. CDR1 is MNHEY and CDR2 is SVGAGI in the germline V gene. The CDR3 covers 15 residues. V lost 2 bases to trimming and J lost 4 bases, with 12 bases between them. CDR3 nucleotide sequence: TGTGCCAGCAGTTACACCTTTAATGGTTACAATGAGCAGTTCTTC. Encoded protein: CASSYTFNGYNEQFF.